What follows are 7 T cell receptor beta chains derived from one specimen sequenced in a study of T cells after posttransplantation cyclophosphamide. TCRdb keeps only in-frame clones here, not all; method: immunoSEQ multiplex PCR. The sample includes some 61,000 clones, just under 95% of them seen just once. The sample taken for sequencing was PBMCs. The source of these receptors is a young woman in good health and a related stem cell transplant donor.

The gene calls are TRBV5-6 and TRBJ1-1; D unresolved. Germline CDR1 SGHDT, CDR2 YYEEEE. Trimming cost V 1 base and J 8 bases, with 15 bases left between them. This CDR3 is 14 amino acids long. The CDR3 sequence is CASSLNSPILEAFF. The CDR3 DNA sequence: TGTGCCAGCAGCTTGAACAGCCCGATTCTGGAAGCTTTCTTT.

CDR3 sequence reads: CASSIGQAQEKLFF. CDR3 bases: TGTGCCAGTAGTATAGGTCAGGCTCAGGAAAAACTGTTTTTT. This chain links TRBV19 with TRBJ1-4; unclear D gene. CDR1 and CDR2 (germline): LNHDA, SQIVND (reference sequence). This CDR3 is built from 14 residues. V lost 1 base and J 8 bases, leaving 11 bases between the germline ends.

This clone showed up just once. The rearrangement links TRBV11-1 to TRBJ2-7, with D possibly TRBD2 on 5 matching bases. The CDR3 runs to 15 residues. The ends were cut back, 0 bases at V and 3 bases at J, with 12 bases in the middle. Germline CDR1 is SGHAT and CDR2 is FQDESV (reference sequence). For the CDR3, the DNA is TGTGCCAGCAGCTTAGCGCCAGTCGCGGGCTACGAGCAGTACTTC. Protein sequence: CASSLAPVAGYEQYF. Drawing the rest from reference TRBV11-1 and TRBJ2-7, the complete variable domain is EAEVAQSPRYKITEKSQAVAFWCDPISGHATLYWYRQILGQGPELLVQFQDESVVDDSQLPKDRFSAERLKGVDSTLKIQPAELGDSAMYLCASSLAPVAGYEQYFGPGTRLTVT.

CDR3: CASSQVNTAPNEKLFF. CDR3 coding DNA: TGCGCCAGCAGCCAAGTGAATACAGCGCCGAATGAAAAACTGTTTTTT. This sequence joins TRBV4-1 and TRBJ1-4, with unresolved D. V was shortened by 1 base and J by 5 bases, with 14 bases between the two germline ends. The CDR3 runs 16 residues. The germline V gene has CDR1 MGHRA and CDR2 YSYEKL.

CDR3 amino acids: CASSQAGTDPKQETQYF. Written as DNA, the CDR3 is TGTGCCAGCAGCCAAGCTGGGACAGACCCCAAACAAGAGACCCAGTACTTC. The chain carries TRBV4-2 and TRBJ2-5, with 7 bases matching TRBD1. Germline trimming cut 1 base from V and 2 bases from J; bases unmatched to any gene: 10. Looked up from germline, CDR1 is LGHNA and CDR2 is YNFKEQ. The CDR3 has 17 residues.

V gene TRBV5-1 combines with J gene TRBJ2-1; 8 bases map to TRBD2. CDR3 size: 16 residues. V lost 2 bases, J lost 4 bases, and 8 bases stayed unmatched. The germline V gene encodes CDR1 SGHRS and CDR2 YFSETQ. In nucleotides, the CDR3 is TGCGCCAGCAGCTTAGGTACCAGCGGGGGTTACAATGAGCAGTTCTTC. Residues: CASSLGTSGGYNEQFF.

DNA of the CDR3: TGTGCCAGCAGCCAAGATTTTGGCAGTTCGGGCTATGGCTACACCTTC. Amino acids: CASSQDFGSSGYGYTF. The chain joins TRBV4-2 to TRBJ1-2; D gene uncertain. The V end lost 0 bases, the J end lost 4 bases, and 15 bases lay between the germline ends. CDR1 and CDR2 from the germline V gene are LGHNA and YNFKEQ. CDR3 length: 16 amino acids.